These 18 T cell receptor beta chains were sequenced from one sample in a study of T-cell reconstitution after alpha-beta-depleted transplantation in children. Library preparation (for TCRbeta) was performed with unique molecular identifiers. TCRdb recomputed calls from the PCR reads with MiXCR, one row per CDR3 protein. The table lists fewer than 120,000 distinct CDR3 sequences, under 13% of them singletons. Specimen: PBMCs from the stem cell graft donor, collected from the stem cell graft. The receptors were sampled from a human donor who donated a stem cell graft to a child with acute lymphoblastic leukemia.

This clonotype was observed many times. The J gene is TRBJ2-3, the V gene TRBV29-1; 11 nucleotides agree with TRBD2. In germline, CDR1 is SQVTM, CDR2 ANQGSEA. This CDR3 has 13 residues. The V gene end was trimmed by 7 bases and the J gene end by 5 bases; junction bases not matched to a gene: 5. The CDR3, as DNA: TGCAGCGCCTTAGCGGGAGGGGGAGATACGCAGTATTTT. Its protein product is CSALAGGGDTQYF.

This clonotype was found many times. The chain links TRBV12-3 or TRBV12-4 to TRBJ2-2, with D hard to call. The length of the CDR3 is 10 residues. The V end lost 4 bases, the J end lost 6 bases, and 0 bases lay between the germline ends. CDR3: CASSSGELFF. In DNA form, the CDR3 reads TGTGCCAGCAGTTCCGGGGAGCTGTTTTTT.

This clonotype was counted ten times or more. V usage is TRBV7-2 and J usage is TRBJ1-4, with a tentative D call TRBD1 (5 bases). The CDR3 totals 15 residues. Looked up from germline, CDR1 is SGHTA and CDR2 is FQGNSA. Trimming took off 1 base at V and 7 bases at J, with 13 bases between the two ends. CDR3 nucleotides: TGTGCCAGCAGCTTAGTCTTCGGGGGAAGTGAAAAACTGTTTTTT. It specifies CASSLVFGGSEKLFF. The entire variable domain, with the rest obtained from reference TRBV7-2 and TRBJ1-4, is as follows: GAGVSQSPSNKVTEKGKDVELRCDPISGHTALYWYRQSLGQGLEFLIYFQGNSAPDKSGLPSDRFSAERTGGSVSTLTIQRTQQEDSAVYLCASSLVFGGSEKLFFGSGTQLSVL.

In this sample, this clonotype turned up many times. The chain couples TRBV7-9 to TRBJ2-7; 7 nucleotides match TRBD2. The CDR3 has 15 amino acids. Germline-derived CDR1 and CDR2 are SEHNR and FQNEAQ (reference sequence). V lost 0 bases and J lost 0; bases outside the gene matches: 2. CDR3 nucleotide sequence: TGTGCCAGCAGCTTAGCGAGGGAGGGCTCCTACGAGCAGTACTTC. Encoded protein: CASSLAREGSYEQYF.

This clonotype was observed many times. The rearrangement uses TRBV5-1 and TRBJ2-5; possibly TRBD2 for D (5 bases). The germline CDR1 and CDR2 sequences are SGHRS and YFSETQ. V lost 0 bases, J lost 5 bases, and 11 bases lay in between. This CDR3 has 14 residues. CDR3 residues: CASSLDPGSETQYF. Written as DNA, the CDR3 is TGCGCCAGCAGCTTGGACCCGGGGAGCGAGACCCAGTACTTC.

Many counts were recorded for this clonotype. The chain has TRBV5-1 and TRBJ2-2; TRBD1 aligns across 11 bases. The CDR3 contains 18 residues. Germline V gene lookup returns CDR1 SGHRS and CDR2 YFSETQ. Unmatched junction bases numbered 7, after V lost 3 bases and J lost 0 bases. CDR3 residues: CASSSGQGAYPNTGELFF. The CDR3, as DNA: TGCGCCAGCAGCTCTGGACAGGGGGCATACCCGAACACCGGGGAGCTGTTTTTT.

This clonotype was picked up many times. V gene TRBV13 combines with J gene TRBJ2-1; D unclear. Germline V gene lookup returns CDR1 PRHDT and CDR2 FYEKMQ (reference sequence). The CDR3 runs to 12 residues. V lost 5 bases, J lost 10 bases, and 12 bases lay in between. The CDR3 loop is CASSPEEREQFF. CDR3 bases: TGTGCCAGCAGCCCAGAGGAGAGAGAGCAGTTCTTC.

This clonotype occurred many times. The chain couples TRBV6-5 to TRBJ2-3, with 7 bases matching TRBD2. Germline CDR1 MNHEY, CDR2 SVGAGI. Trimming removed 0 bases from V and 2 bases from J; junction bases left unmatched: 5. The CDR3 extends over 16 amino acids. This CDR3 is CASSYSWGGSTDTQYF. The CDR3 DNA sequence: TGTGCCAGCAGTTACTCTTGGGGGGGGTCCACAGATACGCAGTATTTT.

This clonotype was seen at least ten times. The CDR3 bases are TGTGCCAGCAGCGTAACTACATCGGGGCATGGCACCGGGGAGCTGTTTTTT. Protein product: CASSVTTSGHGTGELFF. The V and J genes are TRBV9 and TRBJ2-2, with D possibly called TRBD1 or TRBD2 (5 bases each). The CDR3 spans 17 residues. Per the germline V gene, CDR1 is SGDLS and CDR2 is YYNGEE. Trimming took off 1 base at V and 4 bases at J, with 17 bases between the two ends.

This clonotype appeared many times. The genes are TRBV4-3 and TRBJ1-5, with 10 bases aligning to TRBD1. The CDR3 covers 16 residues. After removal of 0 bases from V and 3 bases from J, the junction contained 2 bases not matched to a gene. Germline CDR1 and CDR2: LGHNA and YSLEER. DNA for the CDR3: TGCGCCAGCAGCCAAGATGGGACAGGGGTCAATCAGCCCCAGCATTTT. Translation: CASSQDGTGVNQPQHF.

This clonotype came up many times. The genes are TRBV12-3 or TRBV12-4 and TRBJ2-7; TRBD1 agrees at 7 bases. The V and J ends lost 4 bases and 6 bases, in that order; junction bases with no gene match: 9. The CDR3 length is 14 residues. CDR3 sequence: CASSYITGAAEQYF. The CDR3 DNA is TGTGCCAGCAGTTATATAACAGGGGCCGCCGAGCAGTACTTC.

Turning to this clonotype: Just one base apart from a much larger clone, this may be a read error. The V and J genes are TRBV27 and TRBJ1-1, with D possibly being TRBD1 (6 bases). Germline V gene lookup returns CDR1 MNHEY and CDR2 SMNVEV (reference sequence). V was pared by 5 bases and J by 9 bases, with 16 bases between. The CDR3 spans 13 residues. The CDR3 is CASSTGRGTQAFF. CDR3 in DNA: TGTGCCAGCAGTACAGGGCGAGGAACTCAAGCTTTCTTT.

This clonotype came up many times. This chain links TRBV7-3 with TRBJ2-1; 8 bases line up with TRBD2. This CDR3 region has 15 residues. J gave up 5 bases and V 2 bases, and 5 bases lay outside the gene matches. In germline, CDR1 is SGHTA, CDR2 FQGTGA. In DNA form, the CDR3 reads TGTGCCAGCAGCTTAGAACTAGCGGAGAACAATGAGCAGTTCTTC. Its protein product is CASSLELAENNEQFF. The variable domain in full, completed from reference TRBV7-3 and TRBJ2-1, reads GAGVSQTPSNKVTEKGKYVELRCDPISGHTALYWYRQSLGQGPEFLIYFQGTGAADDSGLPNDRFFAVRPEGSVSTLKIQRTERGDSAVYLCASSLELAENNEQFFGPGTRLTVL.

The V gene is TRBV19, the J gene TRBJ2-7; TRBD2 matches 7 bases. Germline V gene data show CDR1 as LNHDA and CDR2 as SQIVND (reference sequence). The ends lost 1 base at V and 2 bases at J; junction bases unmatched: 2. This CDR3 contains 14 residues. The CDR3 reads CASSIGGLAYEQYF. The CDR3 nucleotides are TGTGCCAGTAGTATAGGCGGACTAGCCTACGAGCAGTACTTC.

This clonotype turned up a few times. This chain connects TRBV30 to TRBJ2-5; weak D call: TRBD1 (6 bases). Germline-derived CDR1 and CDR2 are GTSNPN and SVGIG (reference sequence). Trimming left V 5 bases short and J 5 bases short, with 9 bases between. This CDR3 has 11 amino acids. CDR3 bases: TGTGCCTGGGGGGGCCACGAGACCCAGTACTTC. Its translation: CAWGGHETQYF.

This clonotype was detected ten times or more. V and J are TRBV27 and TRBJ2-2; a possible D gene is TRBD1 (6 bases). The CDR3 consists of 15 residues. Germline V gives CDR1 MNHEY, CDR2 SMNVEV (reference sequence). V was clipped by 3 bases and J by 3 bases, with 11 bases between them. The CDR3 protein is CASSFSYRDTGELFF. The CDR3, as DNA: TGTGCCAGCAGTTTTTCTTACAGGGACACCGGGGAGCTGTTTTTT.

With regard to this clonotype: A much larger clone is a single base away; this may be a read error. The V and J genes are TRBV11-2 and TRBJ2-7, with 11 positions matching TRBD2. CDR1 SGHAT and CDR2 FQNNGV come from the germline V gene. The CDR3 spans 20 residues. With V trimmed by 5 bases and J by 1 base, 19 bases remained unmatched. In nucleotides, the CDR3 is TGTGCCAGCAGCCCACCGCCGGGACTAGCGGTAGGAGTTAGGTCCTACGAGCAGTACTTC. Protein sequence: CASSPPPGLAVGVRSYEQYF.

The table lists this clonotype with many counts. The chain uses TRBV12-3 or TRBV12-4 and TRBJ2-1; TRBD1 might be the D (6 bases). The CDR3 is made up of 14 amino acids. Between the trimmed V and J ends, which lost 6 bases and 7 bases, there was a span of 16 bases. The CDR3 spells CASRSRDTPNEQFF. Here the CDR3 DNA reads TGTGCCAGCAGGAGCCGGGACACCCCGAATGAGCAGTTCTTC.